This TCR beta chain was sequenced for a study of Ad26.COV2.S vaccination and SARS-CoV-2 variants. Note on this clone: Its antigen is as yet unknown. One end of the junction does not line up with germline, which may come from a read error.

Repertoires were generated with immunoSEQ multiplex PCR, while TCRdb's copy carries only in-frame clones and drops some. The sample carries about 420,000 clones, more than 75% recorded once. The treatment denotes: roughly 18 received Ad26.COV2.S at low or high dose, single or two shots; several received placebo; per-sample allocation not given. Collection of the samples took place on day 63 after the first injection of vaccine or placebo. Germline loops: CDR1 SSHAT, CDR2 FNYEAQ (reference sequence). The CDR3 length is 15 residues. Broader study findings: People given the vaccine had a wider spike-specific TCR breadth than placebo recipients did. The authors reported substantial breadth in spike-specific CD8+ and CD4+ T cell responses after vaccination.

The sample was peripheral blood, taken in a trial of Ad26.COV2.S vaccine versus placebo. The chain uses TRBV7-7 and TRBJ2-2; D gene unclear. The clonotype originates from a person between 18 and 60 years old who received the Ad26.COV2.S COVID-19 vaccine or a placebo. The CDR3 is CASSPEGPLTGELFF. The CDR3 DNA reads TGTGCTAGCAGCCCCGAAGGCCCCCTGACCGGGGAGCTGTTTTTT.